Below are 19 T cell receptor beta chains sequenced from a single sample in a study of T-cell reconstitution after alpha-beta-depleted transplantation in children. TCRbeta library construction was performed incorporating unique molecular identifiers. A single record per CDR3 protein comes from TCRdb applying MiXCR to the PCR reads. The table includes 150,000 to 200,000 distinct CDR3 sequences, 6.3% detected once. The sequenced sample was PBMCs, obtained before TCRalphabeta/CD19-depleted stem cell transplant. These receptors all come from a girl under three years old with combined immunodeficiency, due to receive a stem cell transplant.

This clonotype was observed many times. The gene calls are TRBV4-1 and TRBJ2-7; D gene unclear. The ends were cut back, 4 bases at V and 2 bases at J, with 15 bases in the middle. This CDR3 has 15 residues. Germline loops: CDR1 MGHRA, CDR2 YSYEKL. The CDR3 is CASSPRIWTTYEQYF. In DNA, the CDR3 is TGCGCCAGCAGCCCTAGAATCTGGACGACCTACGAGCAGTACTTC.

There are many counts of this clonotype. The V and J genes are TRBV28 and TRBJ2-3, with unresolved D. The CDR3 contains 13 residues. From germline, CDR1 is MDHEN and CDR2 SYDVKM. V was trimmed by 7 bases and J by 2 bases, leaving 10 bases between them. The CDR3 sequence is CASIEDLTDTQYF. The CDR3 DNA is TGTGCCAGCATCGAAGACCTCACAGATACGCAGTATTTT.

The sample holds many counts of this clonotype. V gene TRBV29-1 combines with J gene TRBJ2-7; TRBD1 agrees at 11 bases. The CDR3 spans 14 residues. From germline, CDR1 is SQVTM and CDR2 ANQGSEA. With 7 bases clipped from V and 7 bases from J, the junction kept 12 bases outside the gene matches. CDR3 loop: CSALRTGGWREQYF. The CDR3 nucleotides are TGCAGCGCTCTGCGGACAGGGGGCTGGAGGGAGCAGTACTTC.

The rearrangement links TRBV20-1 to TRBJ1-3; maybe TRBD1 (6 bases). CDR3 size: 16 residues. Germline V gene sequence: CDR1 DFQATT, CDR2 SNEGSKA (reference sequence). Trimming took 3 bases from V and 0 from J, leaving 15 bases between them. The CDR3 reads CSAREPQGSSGNTIYF. DNA for the CDR3: TGCAGTGCTAGGGAGCCACAGGGAAGCTCTGGAAACACCATATATTTT.

This clonotype came up many times. This chain uses TRBV6-1 with TRBJ2-5, with a tentative D call TRBD1 (6 bases). V was pared by 2 bases and J by 2 bases, with 12 bases between. The germline gives CDR1 MNHNS, CDR2 SASEGT. This CDR3 contains 15 residues. CDR3 amino acids: CASSELDRGQETQYF. CDR3 DNA sequence: TGTGCCAGCAGTGAATTGGATAGGGGGCAAGAGACCCAGTACTTC.

This clonotype was found many times. V is TRBV4-3 and J is TRBJ2-6; D is ambiguous. V lost 1 base and J lost 4, with 8 bases in between. This CDR3 comprises 15 residues. Germline lookup yields CDR1 LGHNA and CDR2 YSLEER. CDR3 DNA sequence: TGCGCCAGCAGCCAAGGGGTCCAGGGGGCCAACGTCCTGACTTTC. It yields the protein CASSQGVQGANVLTF.

This clonotype occurred many times. The chain uses TRBV6-5 and TRBJ1-1, with D maybe TRBD1 (6 bases). The CDR3 is 13 amino acids. V lost 6 bases and J lost 1, with 9 bases in between. Germline V gene sequence: CDR1 MNHEY, CDR2 SVGAGI. CDR3: CASRAGANTEAFF. DNA for the CDR3: TGTGCCAGCAGGGCAGGGGCGAACACTGAAGCTTTCTTT.

This clonotype was seen repeatedly, ten times or more. The chain is built from TRBV12-3 or TRBV12-4 and TRBJ2-7, with TRBD1 matching over 8 bases. The CDR3 extends over 16 amino acids. Unmatched junction bases numbered 12, after V lost 5 bases and J lost 3 bases. In nucleotides, the CDR3 is TGTGCCAGCAGTAAACGCGGGACAGGAGATTTCTACGAGCAGTACTTC. The encoded protein is CASSKRGTGDFYEQYF.

Ten or more counts support this clonotype. The rearrangement joins TRBV7-6 to TRBJ2-2; 7 nucleotides agree with TRBD2. CDR3 length equals 17 residues. Losses at the gene ends were 5 bases for V and 1 base for J; bases not matched to a gene: 10. Germline V gene sequence: CDR1 SGHVS, CDR2 FNYEAQ. The CDR3 here is CASSAYQREGNTGELFF. CDR3 nucleotides: TGTGCCAGCAGCGCCTACCAGAGGGAGGGGAACACCGGGGAGCTGTTTTTT.

This clonotype was observed at least ten times. The genes are TRBV20-1 and TRBJ1-1; D is ambiguous. Germline loops: CDR1 DFQATT, CDR2 SNEGSKA (reference sequence). V gave up 3 bases and J gave up 1 base, with 12 bases separating them. The CDR3 covers 14 residues. The CDR3 DNA reads TGCAGTGCTAGGTCCTTTGGAGAGAACACTGAAGCTTTCTTT. This encodes CSARSFGENTEAFF.

The sample holds many counts of this clonotype. The chain recombines TRBV7-8 with TRBJ1-5; tentatively, D is TRBD1 (5 bases). The CDR3 is 16 amino acids. V dropped 5 bases and J dropped 3 bases, with 17 bases sitting between them. The germline V gene encodes CDR1 SGHVS and CDR2 FQNEAQ. In DNA, the CDR3 is TGTGCCAGCAGCCTCCCCTTCGAGGGGCTCAATCAGCCCCAGCATTTT. Amino acid sequence: CASSLPFEGLNQPQHF.

This clonotype was counted many times. The chain has TRBV10-3 and TRBJ1-5; TRBD1 matches at 10 bases. Looked up from germline, CDR1 is ENHRY and CDR2 is SYGVKD. This CDR3 contains 15 residues. Losses at the gene ends were 6 bases for V and 7 bases for J; bases not matched to a gene: 9. CDR3 residues: CAISPGQGILQPQHF. In nucleotides, the CDR3 is TGTGCCATCAGCCCGGGACAGGGGATTTTACAGCCCCAGCATTTT.

This clonotype was recorded many times. J is TRBJ1-5 and V is TRBV28; D not resolved. V dropped 6 bases and J dropped 11 bases, with 20 bases sitting between them. There are 14 residues in the CDR3. In germline, CDR1 is MDHEN, CDR2 SYDVKM. CDR3 in amino acids: CASRQLAEVLAQHF. CDR3 nucleotides: TGTGCCAGCAGGCAGTTGGCGGAGGTCTTGGCCCAGCATTTT.

This clonotype was counted at least ten times. The chain joins TRBV12-3 or TRBV12-4 to TRBJ1-6; 8 bases fit TRBD1. Losses at the gene ends were 2 bases for V and 8 bases for J; bases not matched to a gene: 5. The CDR3 spans 15 residues. CDR3: CASSLPGQDYSPLHF. As DNA, the CDR3 is TGTGCCAGCAGTTTACCGGGACAGGATTATTCACCCCTCCACTTT.

The J gene is TRBJ2-1, the V gene TRBV7-2; D may be TRBD2 (6 bases). The CDR3 has 13 residues. Looked up from germline, CDR1 is SGHTA and CDR2 is FQGNSA. Trimming cost V 5 bases and J 5 bases, with 10 bases left between them. The CDR3 coding sequence is TGTGCCAGCAGCCGGGACTTTAACAATGAGCAGTTCTTC. Its protein is CASSRDFNNEQFF.

The V gene is TRBV4-1, the J gene TRBJ2-3; 8 bases fit TRBD2. The V gene end was trimmed by 4 bases and the J gene end by 2 bases; junction bases not matched to a gene: 8. The CDR3 runs to 16 residues. The germline V gene has CDR1 MGHRA and CDR2 YSYEKL. The DNA for the CDR3 is TGCGCCAGCAGCCGTTACCGGGGGGGAAACACAGATACGCAGTATTTT. It yields the protein CASSRYRGGNTDTQYF.

In this sample, this clonotype turned up many times. CDR3 sequence reads: CASSPRVNYGYTF. The CDR3 DNA sequence: TGTGCCAGCAGCCCCAGGGTTAACTATGGCTACACCTTC. The chain carries TRBV9 and TRBJ1-2, with D possibly TRBD1 on 5 matching bases. V lost 4 bases to trimming and J lost 1 base, with 8 bases between them. CDR3 length equals 13 residues. Looked up from germline, CDR1 is SGDLS and CDR2 is YYNGEE.

This clonotype has ten or more counts. The chain carries TRBV12-5 and TRBJ1-5, with D uncertain. This CDR3 has 11 amino acids. CDR1 is LGHNT and CDR2 is FRNRAP in the germline V gene. With 9 bases removed from V and 1 base from J, the gap between germline ends came to 4 bases. As DNA, the CDR3 is TGTGCTAGCGGCAGCAATCAGCCCCAGCATTTT. Translating gives CASGSNQPQHF.

J is TRBJ2-3 and V is TRBV24-1; 9 bases agree with TRBD2. CDR3 length: 22 residues. Germline V CDR1 and CDR2: KGHDR, SFDVKD. CDR3 sequence reads: CGACDLRTSGRLAASSTDTQYF. In DNA, the CDR3 is TGTGGGGCCTGTGATTTGCGTACTTCCGGACGACTAGCGGCGTCTAGCACAGATACGCAGTATTTT.